This T cell receptor beta chain was observed in a study of OX40 agonist ivuxolimab in advanced cancers. The CDR3 covers 14 residues. In germline, CDR1 is LNHDA, CDR2 SQIVND (reference sequence). Only in-frame clones appear in the TCRdb table, and some are missing; sequencing was by immunoSEQ multiplex PCR. The table shows roughly 60,000 clones, with 65% to 85% occurring only once. About this clone: A read error may produce the germline difference seen at one junction end.

Specimen: CD4+ or CD8+ T cells sorted from blood, collected in a trial of the OX40 agonist ivuxolimab. J is TRBJ2-2 and V is TRBV19; 11 bases are shared with TRBD2. The sequence was collected from an adult with an advanced solid tumor such as melanoma, head and neck, liver or kidney cancer. The CDR3, as DNA: TGTGCCGGTAGTATACTAGCGGGAGTCGGGGAGCTGTTTTTT. It is translated as CAGSILAGVGELFF.